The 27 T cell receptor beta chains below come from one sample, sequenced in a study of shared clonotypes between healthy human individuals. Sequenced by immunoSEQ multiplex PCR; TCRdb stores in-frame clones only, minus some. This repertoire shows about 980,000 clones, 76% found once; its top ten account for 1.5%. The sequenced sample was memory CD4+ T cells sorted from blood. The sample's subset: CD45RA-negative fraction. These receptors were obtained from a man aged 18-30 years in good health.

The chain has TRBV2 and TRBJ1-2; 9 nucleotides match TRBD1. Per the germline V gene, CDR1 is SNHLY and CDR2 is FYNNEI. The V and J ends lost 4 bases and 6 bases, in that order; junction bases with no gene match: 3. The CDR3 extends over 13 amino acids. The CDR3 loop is CASSATGGDGYTF. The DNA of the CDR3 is TGTGCCAGCAGTGCAACAGGGGGCGATGGCTACACCTTC.

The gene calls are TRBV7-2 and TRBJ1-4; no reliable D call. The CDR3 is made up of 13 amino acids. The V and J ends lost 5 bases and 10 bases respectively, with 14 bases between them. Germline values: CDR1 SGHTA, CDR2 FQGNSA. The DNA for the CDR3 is TGTGCCAGCAGCCGGTACACTGAGGGAAAACTGTTTTTT. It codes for CASSRYTEGKLFF.

CDR3 sequence reads: CASSVMLGQATEAFF. The CDR3 DNA follows: TGTGCCAGCAGTGTCATGTTGGGACAGGCCACTGAAGCTTTCTTT. The chain uses TRBV2 and TRBJ1-1; 8 bases are shared with TRBD1. The CDR3 is made up of 15 amino acids. Germline CDR1 is SNHLY and CDR2 is FYNNEI. V lost 4 bases to trimming and J lost 4 bases; unmatched junction nucleotides: 8.

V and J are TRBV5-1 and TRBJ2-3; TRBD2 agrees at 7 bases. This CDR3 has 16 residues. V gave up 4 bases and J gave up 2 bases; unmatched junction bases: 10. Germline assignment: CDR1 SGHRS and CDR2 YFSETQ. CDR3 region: CASSERPSGATDTQYF. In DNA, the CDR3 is TGCGCCAGCAGCGAACGGCCTAGCGGAGCCACAGATACGCAGTATTTT. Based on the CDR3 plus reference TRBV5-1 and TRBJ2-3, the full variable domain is KAGVTQTPRYLIKTRGQQVTLSCSPISGHRSVSWYQQTPGQGLQFLFEYFSETQRNKGNFPGRFSGRQFSNSRSEMNVSTLELGDSALYLCASSERPSGATDTQYFGPGTRLTVL.

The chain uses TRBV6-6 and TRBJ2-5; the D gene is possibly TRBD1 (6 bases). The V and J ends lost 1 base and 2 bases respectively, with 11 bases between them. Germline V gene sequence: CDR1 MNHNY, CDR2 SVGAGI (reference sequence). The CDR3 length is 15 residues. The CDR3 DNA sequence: TGTGCCAGCAGTTACTTCGGACAGATACAAGAGACCCAGTACTTC. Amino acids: CASSYFGQIQETQYF.

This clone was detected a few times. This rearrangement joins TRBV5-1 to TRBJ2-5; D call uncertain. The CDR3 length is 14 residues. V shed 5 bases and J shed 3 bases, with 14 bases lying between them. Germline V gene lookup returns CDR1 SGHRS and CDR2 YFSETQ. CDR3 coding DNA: TGCGCCAGCAGAAAAACCGGCGGCAAAGAGACCCAGTACTTC. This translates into CASRKTGGKETQYF.

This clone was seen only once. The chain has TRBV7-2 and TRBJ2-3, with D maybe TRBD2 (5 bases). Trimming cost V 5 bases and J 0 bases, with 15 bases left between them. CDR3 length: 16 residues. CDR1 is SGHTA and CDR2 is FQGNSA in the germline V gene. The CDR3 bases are TGTGCCAGCAGCCCGGTTGGACTGAGTAGCACAGATACGCAGTATTTT. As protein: CASSPVGLSSTDTQYF.

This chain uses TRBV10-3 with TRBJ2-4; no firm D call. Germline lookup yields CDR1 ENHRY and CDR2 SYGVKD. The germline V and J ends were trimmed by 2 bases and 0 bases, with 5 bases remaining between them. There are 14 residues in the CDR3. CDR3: CAISEDLAKNIQYF. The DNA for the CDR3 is TGTGCCATCAGTGAGGACCTAGCCAAAAACATTCAGTACTTC.

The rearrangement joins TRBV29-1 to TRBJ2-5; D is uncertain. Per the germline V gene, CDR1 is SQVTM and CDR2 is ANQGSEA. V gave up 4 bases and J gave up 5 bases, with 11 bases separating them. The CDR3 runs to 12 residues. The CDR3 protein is CSVGLFDETQYF. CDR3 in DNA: TGCAGCGTTGGGCTGTTCGATGAGACCCAGTACTTC.

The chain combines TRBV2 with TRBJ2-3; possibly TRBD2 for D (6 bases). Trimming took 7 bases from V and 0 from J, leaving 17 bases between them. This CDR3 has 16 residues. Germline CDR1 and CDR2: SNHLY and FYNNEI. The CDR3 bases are TGTGCCAGCACCCCTCAGCGGGTGGCTAGCACAGATACGCAGTATTTT. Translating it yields CASTPQRVASTDTQYF.

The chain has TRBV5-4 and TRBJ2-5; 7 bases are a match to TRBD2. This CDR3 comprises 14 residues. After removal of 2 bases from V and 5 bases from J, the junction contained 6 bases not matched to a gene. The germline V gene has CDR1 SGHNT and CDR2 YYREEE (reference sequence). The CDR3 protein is CASSFGLVRETQYF. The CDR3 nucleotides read TGTGCCAGCAGCTTCGGACTAGTTAGGGAGACCCAGTACTTC.

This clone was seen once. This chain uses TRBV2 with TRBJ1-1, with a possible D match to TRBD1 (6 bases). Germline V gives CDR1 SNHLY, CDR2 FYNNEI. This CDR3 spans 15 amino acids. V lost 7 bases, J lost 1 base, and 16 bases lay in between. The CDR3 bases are TGTGCCAGCAATGGGTGGTCGGGGGCGAACACTGAAGCTTTCTTT. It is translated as CASNGWSGANTEAFF.

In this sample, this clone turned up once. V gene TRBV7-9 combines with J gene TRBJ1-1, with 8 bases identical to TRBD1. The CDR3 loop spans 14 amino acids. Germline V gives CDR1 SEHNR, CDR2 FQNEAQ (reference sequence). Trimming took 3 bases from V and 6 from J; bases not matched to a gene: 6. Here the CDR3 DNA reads TGTGCCAGCAGCTTTGGACAGGGTCGCCCTGAAGCTTTCTTT. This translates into CASSFGQGRPEAFF. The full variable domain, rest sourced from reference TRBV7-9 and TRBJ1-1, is DTGVSQNPRHKITKRGQNVTFRCDPISEHNRLYWYRQTLGQGPEFLTYFQNEAQLEKSRLLSDRFSAERPKGSFSTLEIQRTEQGDSAMYLCASSFGQGRPEAFFGQGTRLTVV.

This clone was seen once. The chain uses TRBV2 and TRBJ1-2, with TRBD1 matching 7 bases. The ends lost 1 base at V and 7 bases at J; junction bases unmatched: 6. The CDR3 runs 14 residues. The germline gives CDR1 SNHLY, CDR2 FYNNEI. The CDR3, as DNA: TGTGCCAGCAGTGAAGAGGGGGCGCGCTCTGGCTACACCTTC. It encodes CASSEEGARSGYTF. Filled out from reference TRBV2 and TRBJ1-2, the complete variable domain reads EPEVTQTPSHQVTQMGQEVILRCVPISNHLYFYWYRQILGQKVEFLVSFYNNEISEKSEIFDDQFSVERPDGSNFTLKIRSTKLEDSAMYFCASSEEGARSGYTFGSGTRLTVV.

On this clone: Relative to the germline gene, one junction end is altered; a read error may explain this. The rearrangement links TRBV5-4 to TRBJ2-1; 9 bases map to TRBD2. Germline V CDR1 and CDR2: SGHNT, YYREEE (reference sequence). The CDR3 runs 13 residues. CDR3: CLAGSASYNEQFF. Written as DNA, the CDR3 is TGCCTAGCGGGGAGCGCCTCCTACAATGAGCAGTTCTTC.

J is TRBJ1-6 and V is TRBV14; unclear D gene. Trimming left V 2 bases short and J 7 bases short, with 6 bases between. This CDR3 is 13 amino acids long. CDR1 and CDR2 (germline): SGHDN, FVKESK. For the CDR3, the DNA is TGTGCCAGCAGCCAAACTCTCAATTCACCCCTCCACTTT. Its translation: CASSQTLNSPLHF. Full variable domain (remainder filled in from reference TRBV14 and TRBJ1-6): EAGVTQFPSHSVIEKGQTVTLRCDPISGHDNLYWYRRVMGKEIKFLLHFVKESKQDESGMPNNRFLAERTGGTYSTLKVQPAELEDSGVYFCASSQTLNSPLHFGNGTRLTVT.

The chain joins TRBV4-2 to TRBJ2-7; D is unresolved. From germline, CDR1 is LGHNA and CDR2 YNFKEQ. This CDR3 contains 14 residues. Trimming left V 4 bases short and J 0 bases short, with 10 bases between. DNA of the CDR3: TGTGCCAGCAGCCTGGAGACCCGCTCCTACGAGCAGTACTTC. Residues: CASSLETRSYEQYF.

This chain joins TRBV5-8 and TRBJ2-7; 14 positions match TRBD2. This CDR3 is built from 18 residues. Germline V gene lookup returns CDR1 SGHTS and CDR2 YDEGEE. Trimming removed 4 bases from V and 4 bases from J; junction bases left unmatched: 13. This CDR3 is CASSRGTSGSPFPYEQYF. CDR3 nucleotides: TGTGCCAGCAGCCGGGGGACTAGCGGGAGTCCTTTCCCTTACGAGCAGTACTTC.

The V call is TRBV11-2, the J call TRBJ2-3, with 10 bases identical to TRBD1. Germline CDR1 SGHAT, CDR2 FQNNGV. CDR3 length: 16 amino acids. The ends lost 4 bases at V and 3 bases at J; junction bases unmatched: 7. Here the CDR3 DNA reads TGTGCCAGCAGCTCCGGGACAGGGGATGTAACAGATACGCAGTATTTT. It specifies CASSSGTGDVTDTQYF. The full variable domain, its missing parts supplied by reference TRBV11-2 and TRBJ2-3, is EAGVAQSPRYKIIEKRQSVAFWCNPISGHATLYWYQQILGQGPKLLIQFQNNGVVDDSQLPKDRFSAERLKGVDSTLKIQPAKLEDSAVYLCASSSGTGDVTDTQYFGPGTRLTVL.

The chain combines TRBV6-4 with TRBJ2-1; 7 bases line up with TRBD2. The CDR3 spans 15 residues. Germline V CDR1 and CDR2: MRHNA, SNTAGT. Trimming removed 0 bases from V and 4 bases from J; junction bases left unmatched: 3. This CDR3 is CASSDSGGMYNEQFF. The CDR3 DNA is TGTGCCAGCAGTGACTCCGGGGGGATGTACAATGAGCAGTTCTTC.

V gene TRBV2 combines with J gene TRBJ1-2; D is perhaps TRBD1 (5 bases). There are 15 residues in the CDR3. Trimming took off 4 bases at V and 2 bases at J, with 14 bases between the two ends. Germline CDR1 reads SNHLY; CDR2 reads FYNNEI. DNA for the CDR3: TGTGCCAGCAGTGGAGGGGCAGGGTGGAACTATGGCTACACCTTC. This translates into CASSGGAGWNYGYTF.

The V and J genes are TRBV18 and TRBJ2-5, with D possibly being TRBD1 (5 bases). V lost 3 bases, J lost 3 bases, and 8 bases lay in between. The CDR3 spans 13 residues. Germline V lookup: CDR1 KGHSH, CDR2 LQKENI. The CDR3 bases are TGTGCCAGCTCACCGACAGTGAAAGAGACCCAGTACTTC. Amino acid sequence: CASSPTVKETQYF. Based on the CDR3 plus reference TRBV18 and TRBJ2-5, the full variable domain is NAGVMQNPRHLVRRRGQEARLRCSPMKGHSHVYWYRQLPEEGLKFMVYLQKENIIDESGMPKERFSAEFPKEGPSILRIQQVVRGDSAAYFCASSPTVKETQYFGPGTRLLVL.

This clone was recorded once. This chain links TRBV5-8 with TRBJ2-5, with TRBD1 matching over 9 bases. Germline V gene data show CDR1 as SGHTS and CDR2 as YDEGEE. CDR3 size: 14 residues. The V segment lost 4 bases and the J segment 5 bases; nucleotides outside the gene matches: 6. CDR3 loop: CASSPNRGRETQYF. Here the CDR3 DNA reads TGTGCCAGCAGCCCCAACAGGGGGCGTGAGACCCAGTACTTC. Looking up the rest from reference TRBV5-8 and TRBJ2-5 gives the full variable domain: EAGVTQSPTHLIKTRGQQATLRCSPISGHTSVYWYQQALGLGLQFLLWYDEGEERNRGNFPPRFSGRQFPNYSSELNVNALELEDSALYLCASSPNRGRETQYFGPGTRLLVL.

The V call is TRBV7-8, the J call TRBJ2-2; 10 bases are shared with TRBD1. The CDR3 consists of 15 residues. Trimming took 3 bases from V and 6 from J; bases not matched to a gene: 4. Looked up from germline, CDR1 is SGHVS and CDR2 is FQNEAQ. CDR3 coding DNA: TGTGCCAGCAGCTTTAGGACAGGGGGATCCGGGGAGCTGTTTTTT. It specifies CASSFRTGGSGELFF.

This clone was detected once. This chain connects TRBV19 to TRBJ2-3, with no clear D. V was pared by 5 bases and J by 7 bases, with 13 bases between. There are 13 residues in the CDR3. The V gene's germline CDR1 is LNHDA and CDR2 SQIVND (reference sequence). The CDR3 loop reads CASSSDVGYTQYF. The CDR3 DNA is TGTGCCAGTAGTTCCGACGTCGGCTATACGCAGTATTTT.

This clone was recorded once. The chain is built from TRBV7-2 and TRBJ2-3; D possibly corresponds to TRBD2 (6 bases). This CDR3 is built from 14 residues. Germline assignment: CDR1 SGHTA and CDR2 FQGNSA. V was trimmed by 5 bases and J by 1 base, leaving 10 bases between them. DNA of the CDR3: TGTGCCAGCAGCCAACGACTAGGCACAGATACGCAGTATTTT. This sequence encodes CASSQRLGTDTQYF.

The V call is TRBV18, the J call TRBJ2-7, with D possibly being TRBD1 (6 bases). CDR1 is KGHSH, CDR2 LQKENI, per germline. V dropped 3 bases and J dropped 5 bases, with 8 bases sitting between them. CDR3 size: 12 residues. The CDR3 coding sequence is TGTGCCAGCTCACCTGGACAGAACGAGCAGTACTTC. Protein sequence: CASSPGQNEQYF. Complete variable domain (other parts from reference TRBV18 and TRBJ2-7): NAGVMQNPRHLVRRRGQEARLRCSPMKGHSHVYWYRQLPEEGLKFMVYLQKENIIDESGMPKERFSAEFPKEGPSILRIQQVVRGDSAAYFCASSPGQNEQYFGPGTRLTVT.